This record covers a single T cell receptor (beta chain). Its target is not known. These data originate in a study of cytomegalovirus exposure and HLA in healthy donors. The overall study: There were a few hundred genotyped donors. Of these, roughly 82% fell in the genetic ancestry cluster associated with self-reported Caucasian donors. Study outcomes and limitations: In vitro testing confirmed a few CMV-associated chains as specific for CMV antigens.

Germline CDR1 reads LGHNT; CDR2 reads FRNRAP. The CDR3 runs to 13 residues. V lost 6 bases to trimming and J lost 1 base; unmatched junction nucleotides: 2. The PCR used 60 Vbeta and 13 Jbeta primers. Per the study methods: In a later analysis, of about 80 million unique beta chains, roughly 9.9 million appeared in at least two donors. Here immunoSEQ multiplex PCR was the method, and the copy in TCRdb shows in-frame clones only, minus some. V, J and clone size are those of that table, while D and trimming were read from the DNA. The sample carries about 100,000 clones, roughly 80% recorded once. Sequenced sample: PBMCs. The sequence derives from a man aged 35-49 years in good health and CMV-seronegative. This chain connects TRBV12-5 to TRBJ2-5; 7 nucleotides line up with TRBD1. CDR3 residues: CASGGTVQETQYF. CDR3 DNA: TGTGCTAGTGGCGGGACAGTCCAAGAGACCCAGTACTTC.